The 18 T cell receptor beta chains in this list originate from one sample, sequenced in a study of Tregs in tolerant kidney transplant recipients. The data were produced by immunoSEQ multiplex PCR, yet TCRdb's version contains in-frame clones alone and is incomplete. The profile shows around 120,000 clones, almost 95% of them singletons. Material for sequencing was CD4+ T cells from blood. These receptors came from a human donor in good health.

This clone was seen only once. The chain recombines TRBV6-5 with TRBJ2-5, with 7 positions matching TRBD2. From germline, CDR1 is MNHEY and CDR2 SVGAGI. The V and J ends lost 0 bases and 2 bases, in that order; junction bases with no gene match: 3. This CDR3 comprises 15 residues. CDR3 nucleotides: TGTGCCAGCAGTTACTCCTGGACTAGACAAGAGACCCAGTACTTC. Amino acids: CASSYSWTRQETQYF.

The rearrangement uses TRBV5-4 and TRBJ2-6; D call uncertain. CDR1 and CDR2 from the germline V gene are SGHNT and YYREEE (reference sequence). The V gene lost 3 bases and the J gene lost 0 bases, with 13 bases spanning the gap. The CDR3 extends over 17 amino acids. The CDR3 DNA is TGTGCCAGCAGCTCCGAGTTGGGTAGCTCTGGGGCCAACGTCCTGACTTTC. It yields the protein CASSSELGSSGANVLTF.

The chain has TRBV6-5 and TRBJ2-7; 8 bases map to TRBD1. Germline CDR1 MNHEY, CDR2 SVGAGI. With 7 bases clipped from V and 1 base from J, the junction kept 9 bases outside the gene matches. The CDR3 covers 15 residues. CDR3 coding DNA: TGTGCCAGCAAGGCAGGGGGCTTGAAGTCCTACGAGCAGTACTTC. This encodes CASKAGGLKSYEQYF.

The chain links TRBV6-7 to TRBJ2-7; D may be TRBD2 (5 bases). TRBV6-7 is an open reading frame whose function is uncertain. V was clipped by 5 bases and J by 2 bases, with 13 bases between them. The CDR3 is 14 amino acids. The CDR3 sequence is CASSTGLSPYEQYF. CDR3 sequence (DNA): TGTGCCAGCAGTACCGGACTTAGTCCCTACGAGCAGTACTTC.

The chain couples TRBV7-6 to TRBJ1-1; 9 bases are shared with TRBD1. Trimming removed 5 bases from V and 8 bases from J; junction bases left unmatched: 6. The V gene's germline CDR1 is SGHVS and CDR2 FNYEAQ. The CDR3 is 13 residues long. CDR3 region: CASSVGQGLEAFF. For the CDR3, the DNA is TGTGCCAGCAGCGTAGGACAGGGGTTGGAAGCTTTCTTT. Supplemented by reference TRBV7-6 and TRBJ1-1, the full variable domain reads GAGVSQSPRYKVTKRGQDVALRCDPISGHVSLYWYRQALGQGPEFLTYFNYEAQQDKSGLPNDRFSAERPEGSISTLTIQRTEQRDSAMYRCASSVGQGLEAFFGQGTRLTVV.

V and J are TRBV5-4 and TRBJ1-2; a possible D gene is TRBD1 (5 bases). The length of the CDR3 is 15 residues. Germline lookup yields CDR1 SGHNT and CDR2 YYREEE (reference sequence). V shed 1 base and J shed 7 bases, with 17 bases lying between them. The CDR3 region has the DNA TGTGCCAGCAGCTTGTCCCTGCGGGGACGCCTTGGCTACACCTTC. Protein sequence: CASSLSLRGRLGYTF.

This sequence joins TRBV30 and TRBJ2-7, with TRBD2 matching 8 bases. V shed 5 bases, J shed 2 bases, and the junction held 8 bases outside the gene matches. The CDR3 extends over 14 amino acids. The germline V gene encodes CDR1 GTSNPN and CDR2 SVGIG (reference sequence). DNA for the CDR3: TGTGCCTGGGGCCCAGGGACTAGTCCCTACGAGCAGTACTTC. It yields the protein CAWGPGTSPYEQYF.

V is TRBV6-1 and J is TRBJ2-1; 11 bases map to TRBD2. V was clipped by 2 bases and J by 3 bases; unmatched bases: 3. This CDR3 is 16 amino acids long. CDR1 MNHNS and CDR2 SASEGT come from the germline V gene. The CDR3 reads CASSELGTSGYNEQFF. CDR3 sequence (DNA): TGTGCCAGCAGTGAACTAGGGACTAGCGGCTACAATGAGCAGTTCTTC.

The chain couples TRBV7-2 to TRBJ2-7, with TRBD1 matching 12 bases. V shed 3 bases, J shed 6 bases, and the junction held 6 bases outside the gene matches. Germline V gives CDR1 SGHTA, CDR2 FQGNSA. The CDR3 is 15 amino acids. CDR3 bases: TGTGCCAGCAGCTTGGCCGGGACAGGGGGCGGCGAGCAGTACTTC. It codes for CASSLAGTGGGEQYF.

The rearrangement uses TRBV2 and TRBJ1-2; D not certain. Trimming removed 3 bases from V and 7 bases from J, with 9 bases in between. Germline V lookup: CDR1 SNHLY, CDR2 FYNNEI. CDR3 length: 12 residues. CDR3 region: CASSERGSGYTF. The CDR3, as DNA: TGTGCCAGCAGTGAGCGCGGATCTGGCTACACCTTC.

The rearrangement joins TRBV6-1 to TRBJ1-4; D gene ambiguous. Germline CDR1 reads MNHNS; CDR2 reads SASEGT. This CDR3 is built from 12 residues. Trimming cost V 8 bases and J 6 bases, with 10 bases left between them. CDR3 nucleotides: TGTGCCAGCCAGTATCGCGATGAAAAACTGTTTTTT. It translates to CASQYRDEKLFF.

This chain joins TRBV6-5 and TRBJ1-5; possible D gene TRBD1, 5 bases. The germline V gene encodes CDR1 MNHEY and CDR2 SVGAGI. Trimming left V 6 bases short and J 6 bases short, with 18 bases between. The CDR3 has 15 residues. The CDR3 DNA follows: TGTGCCAGCAGCCGCATGGGGGGGGTGGGTCAGCCCCAGCATTTT. Protein sequence: CASSRMGGVGQPQHF.

This chain uses TRBV18 with TRBJ2-7, with TRBD2 matching 12 bases. V was clipped by 4 bases and J by 5 bases; unmatched bases: 0. The V gene's germline CDR1 is KGHSH and CDR2 LQKENI. The length of the CDR3 is 13 residues. The CDR3 DNA is TGTGCCAGCTCACGGACTAGCGGGAACGAGCAGTACTTC. This sequence encodes CASSRTSGNEQYF.

The genes are TRBV7-2 and TRBJ1-5; D call uncertain. Germline assignment: CDR1 SGHTA and CDR2 FQGNSA. Trimming stripped 1 base from V and 7 bases from J, with 8 bases between. The CDR3 loop spans 13 amino acids. CDR3: CASSLVLGQPQHF. CDR3 coding DNA: TGTGCCAGCAGCTTAGTATTGGGGCAGCCCCAGCATTTT.

For this clone: Other DNA sequences of this sample code for an identical CDR3. The gene calls are TRBV20-1 and TRBJ1-2; no firm D call. The CDR3 covers 10 residues. The germline V gene encodes CDR1 DFQATT and CDR2 SNEGSKA (reference sequence). Trimming shortened V by 5 bases and J by 2 bases, and 3 bases separated the two germline ends. This chain's CDR3 is CSASNYGYTF. The CDR3 DNA follows: TGCAGTGCTTCAAACTATGGCTACACCTTC.

This chain uses TRBV5-4 with TRBJ1-1; TRBD1 matches at 9 bases. With V trimmed by 0 bases and J by 4 bases, 4 bases remained unmatched. Germline V gene data show CDR1 as SGHNT and CDR2 as YYREEE (reference sequence). There are 15 residues in the CDR3. CDR3 sequence reads: CASSLDTGGLTEAFF. As DNA, the CDR3 is TGTGCCAGCAGCTTGGACACAGGGGGCCTCACTGAAGCTTTCTTT. Full variable domain (rest looked up from reference TRBV5-4 and TRBJ1-1): ETGVTQSPTHLIKTRGQQVTLRCSSQSGHNTVSWYQQALGQGPQFIFQYYREEENGRGNFPPRFSGLQFPNYSSELNVNALELDDSALYLCASSLDTGGLTEAFFGQGTRLTVV.

The genes are TRBV7-9 and TRBJ2-1; TRBD2 matches 10 bases. Germline V gene lookup returns CDR1 SEHNR and CDR2 FQNEAQ (reference sequence). CDR3 size: 15 residues. Trimming at V came to 5 bases and at J to 6 bases, leaving 7 bases not matched to a gene. This CDR3 reads CASSIRTSGLNEQFF. The CDR3 DNA reads as TGTGCCAGCAGCATCCGGACTAGCGGACTCAATGAGCAGTTCTTC.

The genes are TRBV6-5 and TRBJ2-4; no reliable D call. Germline CDR1 and CDR2: MNHEY and SVGAGI. The CDR3 covers 15 residues. With 4 bases removed from V and 0 bases from J, the gap between germline ends came to 10 bases. This CDR3 is CASSWAASAKNIQYF. CDR3 in DNA: TGTGCCAGCAGTTGGGCCGCCTCAGCCAAAAACATTCAGTACTTC.